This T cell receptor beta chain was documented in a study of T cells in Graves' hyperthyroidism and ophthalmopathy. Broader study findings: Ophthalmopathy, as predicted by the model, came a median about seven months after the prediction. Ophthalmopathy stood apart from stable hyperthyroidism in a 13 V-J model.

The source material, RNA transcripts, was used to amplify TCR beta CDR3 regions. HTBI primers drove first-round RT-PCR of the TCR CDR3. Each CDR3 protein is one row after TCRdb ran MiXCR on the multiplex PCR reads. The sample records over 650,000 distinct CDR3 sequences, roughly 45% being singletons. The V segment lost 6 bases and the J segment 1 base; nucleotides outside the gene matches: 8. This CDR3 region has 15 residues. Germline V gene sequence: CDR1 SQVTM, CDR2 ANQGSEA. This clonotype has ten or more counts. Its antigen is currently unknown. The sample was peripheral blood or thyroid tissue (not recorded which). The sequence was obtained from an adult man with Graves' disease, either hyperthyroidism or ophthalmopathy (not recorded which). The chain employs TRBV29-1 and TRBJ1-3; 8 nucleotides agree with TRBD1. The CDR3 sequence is CSVLPGQESGNTIYF. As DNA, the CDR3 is TGCAGCGTGCTACCGGGACAGGAGTCTGGAAACACCATATATTTT. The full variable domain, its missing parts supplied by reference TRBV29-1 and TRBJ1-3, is SAVISQKPSRDICQRGTSLTIQCQVDSQVTMMFWYRQQPGQSLTLIATANQGSEATYESGFVIDKFPISRPNLTFSTLTVSNMSPEDSSIYLCSVLPGQESGNTIYFGEGSWLTVV.